This TCR beta chain is from a study of breast tumors, draining lymph nodes, adjacent tissues (dated by TCRdb to about 2016). For the study in its entirety: TCR beta repertoires were compared across tumor, adjacent nontumor tissue and axillary lymph nodes obtained from breast cancer patients. In human breast cancer, the study set out to evaluate how tumor, surrounding tissue and draining lymph node repertoires relate to one another and whether T cells may move between these sites.

Lymph node samples were obtained from the axillary draining lymph nodes of breast cancer patients. The sequencer listed for this sample is Illumina HiSeq 2000. TCR beta chain libraries were generated through multiplex PCR amplification. High-throughput sequencing was used to analyze the amplified TCR beta chain products. Using fastp at Q25 and MiXCR, TCRdb reprocessed the public reads and kept productive beta chains. Merged by CDR3 protein, the rows form single entries marked with the most common genes and DNA. Across this sample there are about 140,000 distinct CDR3 sequences, with about 33% seen only once. The top ten hold approximately 2.3% of the sample. Trimming at the junction amounts to 1 base on V and 0 bases on J, and the germline ends lie 7 bases apart. Reading the germline V gene (reference sequence) gives CDR1 LNHNV and CDR2 YYDKDF. The CDR3, from cysteine to phenylalanine, totals 15 residues. Only CDR3 DNA remains: 45 bases, in frame from the first base.

Overall results and qualifications from the work: Tumors showed preferential V and J gene usage, and their T-cell repertoire diversity fell below that of lymph nodes yet above that of nontumor tissue. A scenario in which most tumor T cells derive from the lymph node and then expand within tumor tissue was judged to be consistent with the data. Rather than being directly demonstrated, the conclusion that tumor T cells originate in lymph nodes was presented as consistent with a hypothesis. The similarity between tumor and nontumor tissue repertoires was significantly greater in luminal-like breast cancer than in basal-like breast cancer.

This clonotype was observed many times. Its antigen is not yet known. Per-base quality was not reported, and no clone a single base away is much larger than it. The chain joins TRBV15 to TRBJ1-5; the D segment cannot be called with confidence. This clonotype was obtained from a female donor with breast cancer. Some clones in this sample may be carry-over from other donors' samples. The sequenced sample consisted of axillary lymph node tissue. CDR3 reads: CATSRGINSNQPQHF. The DNA reads as follows: TGTGCCACCAGCAGAGGCATTAATAGCAATCAGCCCCAGCATTTT.